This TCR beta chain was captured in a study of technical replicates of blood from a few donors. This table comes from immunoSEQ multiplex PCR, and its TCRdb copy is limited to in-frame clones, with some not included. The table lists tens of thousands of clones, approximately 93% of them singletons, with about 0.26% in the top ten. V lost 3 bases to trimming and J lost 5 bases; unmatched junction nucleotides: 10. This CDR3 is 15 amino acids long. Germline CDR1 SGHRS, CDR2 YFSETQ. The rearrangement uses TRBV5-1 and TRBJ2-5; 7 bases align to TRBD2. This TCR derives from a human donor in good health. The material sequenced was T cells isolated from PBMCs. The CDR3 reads CASSSSRTSYETQYF. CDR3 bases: TGCGCCAGCAGCTCTTCACGGACTAGTTATGAGACCCAGTACTTC.